Sequencing of this T cell receptor (beta chain) was carried out in a study of blood T cell repertoires in COVID-19. Overall study: Samples of COVID-19 (acute and convalescent) were obtained from the United States, Italy and Spain. From T cells, B-cell-depleted T cells, or PBMCs came the material, which was cDNA or gDNA.

This clone was recorded a few times. Per the original methods: Cell counts per sample came from amplifying reference gene primers. Profiling relied on immunoSEQ multiplex PCR, and the TCRdb table lists in-frame clones only, not all of them. V and J calls and clone size are those listed in that table; D and trimming were worked out from the DNA. Of about 220,000 clones detected, roughly 76% appear once; the ten largest clones hold 5.1%. This receptor was identified in a human donor in a cohort sampled during active COVID-19. Sequencing was performed on peripheral blood.

In nucleotides, the CDR3 is TGTGCCAGTAGTATGGGCATGAGCACTGAAGCTTTCTTT. Amino acids: CASSMGMSTEAFF. This rearrangement joins TRBV19 to TRBJ1-1; no clear D. CDR1 is LNHDA and CDR2 is SQIVND in the germline V gene (reference sequence). The CDR3 runs 13 residues. V lost 3 bases to trimming and J lost 4 bases, with 9 bases between them.